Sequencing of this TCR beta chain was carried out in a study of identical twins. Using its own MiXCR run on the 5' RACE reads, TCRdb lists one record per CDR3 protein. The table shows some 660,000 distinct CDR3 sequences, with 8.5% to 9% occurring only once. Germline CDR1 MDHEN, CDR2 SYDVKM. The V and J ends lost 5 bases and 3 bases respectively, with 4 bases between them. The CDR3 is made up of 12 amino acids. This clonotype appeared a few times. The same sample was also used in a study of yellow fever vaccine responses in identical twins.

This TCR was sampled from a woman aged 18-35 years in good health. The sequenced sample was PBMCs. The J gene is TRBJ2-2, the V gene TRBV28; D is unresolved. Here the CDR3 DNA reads TGTGCCAGCAGTGCCGACACCGGGGAGCTGTTTTTT. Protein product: CASSADTGELFF.